The 19 T cell receptor beta chains below all came from one sample that was sequenced in a study of blood T cell repertoires in COVID-19. Measured with immunoSEQ multiplex PCR; TCRdb has only the in-frame clones, and not every one. The top ten hold roughly 14% of the sample, which has roughly 220,000 clones, around 88% seen once. The specimen was PBMCs or T cells enriched from blood (not recorded which). Receptor source: a woman in her forties or fifties with acute COVID-19.

V usage is TRBV4-1 and J usage is TRBJ2-2; 11 nucleotides align to TRBD2. The CDR3 totals 17 residues. The V gene end was trimmed by 4 bases and the J gene end by 7 bases; junction bases not matched to a gene: 11. Germline CDR1 reads MGHRA; CDR2 reads YSYEKL. CDR3: CASSRLLAGGPHGELFF. CDR3 sequence (DNA): TGCGCCAGCAGCCGATTGCTAGCGGGAGGCCCCCACGGGGAGCTGTTTTTT.

The rearrangement uses TRBV19 and TRBJ2-7; TRBD1 matches at 10 bases. Germline V lookup: CDR1 LNHDA, CDR2 SQIVND (reference sequence). The CDR3 sequence is 16 residues long. Trimming at V came to 3 bases and at J to 2 bases, leaving 7 bases not matched to a gene. The CDR3 spells CASSIRDRGTPYEQYF. The CDR3 DNA is TGTGCCAGTAGTATCCGGGACAGGGGTACCCCCTACGAGCAGTACTTC.

The V call is TRBV30, the J call TRBJ1-5; TRBD1 aligns across 9 bases. The germline CDR1 and CDR2 sequences are GTSNPN and SVGIG (reference sequence). The CDR3 has 16 residues. V was clipped by 4 bases and J by 5 bases; unmatched bases: 12. The CDR3 spells CAWNRPGQGGHQPQHF. The CDR3 region has the DNA TGTGCCTGGAATAGACCGGGACAGGGAGGGCATCAGCCCCAGCATTTT.

The genes are TRBV27 and TRBJ1-1; 10 positions agree with TRBD1. V lost 5 bases to trimming and J lost 9 bases; unmatched junction nucleotides: 9. CDR3 length: 14 amino acids. Germline values: CDR1 MNHEY, CDR2 SMNVEV (reference sequence). DNA of the CDR3: TGTGCCAGCAGTGCCGGACAGGGGGGGAACAAAGCTTTCTTT. Residues: CASSAGQGGNKAFF.

J is TRBJ1-5 and V is TRBV18; 8 bases are shared with TRBD1. From germline, CDR1 is KGHSH and CDR2 LQKENI. The V gene end was trimmed by 6 bases and the J gene end by 9 bases; junction bases not matched to a gene: 10. CDR3 length: 14 amino acids. The CDR3 protein is CASSETGERSPQHF. The CDR3 nucleotides read TGTGCCAGCTCTGAGACAGGGGAACGGTCGCCCCAGCATTTT.

The genes are TRBV27 and TRBJ2-5; TRBD2 matches at 10 bases. With 5 bases clipped from V and 1 base from J, the junction kept 7 bases outside the gene matches. The CDR3 runs 16 residues. Germline CDR1 is MNHEY and CDR2 is SMNVEV (reference sequence). The CDR3 bases are TGTGCCAGCAGTCTCACTAGCGGGACCTTCCAAGAGACCCAGTACTTC. Its translation is CASSLTSGTFQETQYF.

V and J are TRBV7-9 and TRBJ2-3; 7 nucleotides agree with TRBD2. CDR1 and CDR2 (germline): SEHNR, FQNEAQ (reference sequence). J gave up 4 bases and V 0 bases, and 7 bases lay outside the gene matches. This CDR3 is 16 amino acids long. The CDR3, as DNA: TGTGCCAGCAGCTTAGCCTGGCTAGCGGCCTCAGATACGCAGTATTTT. Its protein product is CASSLAWLAASDTQYF.

This chain joins TRBV5-6 and TRBJ2-1; perhaps TRBD1 as D (6 bases). V lost 2 bases, J lost 6 bases, and 9 bases lay in between. The CDR3 is made up of 13 amino acids. Germline V CDR1 and CDR2: SGHDT, YYEEEE. CDR3: CASSFVQGNEQFF. CDR3 nucleotide sequence: TGTGCCAGCAGCTTTGTACAGGGCAATGAGCAGTTCTTC.

This clone has a handful of counts. V usage is TRBV5-1 and J usage is TRBJ2-1; 9 positions agree with TRBD2. CDR3 length equals 14 residues. CDR1 is SGHRS, CDR2 YFSETQ, per germline. J lost 7 bases, V lost 6 bases, and 8 bases had no gene match. DNA of the CDR3: TGCGCCAGCACGACTAGCGGATCAGGGAATGAGCAGTTCTTC. Residues: CASTTSGSGNEQFF.

The chain combines TRBV7-9 with TRBJ2-2; tentatively, D is TRBD2 (6 bases). The CDR3 has 15 residues. Trimming cost V 7 bases and J 3 bases, with 15 bases left between them. The germline gives CDR1 SEHNR, CDR2 FQNEAQ (reference sequence). Here the CDR3 DNA reads TGTGCCAGCACCATTAGAGGGGAGGACACCGGGGAGCTGTTTTTT. Amino acids: CASTIRGEDTGELFF. Using reference TRBV7-9 and TRBJ2-2 for the parts outside the CDR3, the full variable domain is DTGVSQNPRHKITKRGQNVTFRCDPISEHNRLYWYRQTLGQGPEFLTYFQNEAQLEKSRLLSDRFSAERPKGSFSTLEIQRTEQGDSAMYLCASTIRGEDTGELFFGEGSRLTVL.

This chain joins TRBV7-6 and TRBJ2-4; TRBD2 is a possible D gene (6 bases). V lost 3 bases and J lost 9, with 18 bases in between. CDR1 SGHVS and CDR2 FNYEAQ come from the germline V gene. This CDR3 spans 15 amino acids. The CDR3 loop reads CASSFGGSGSGIQYF. The CDR3 bases are TGTGCCAGCAGCTTTGGGGGGAGCGGGTCAGGCATTCAGTACTTC.

This clone has only one observation. The genes are TRBV29-1 and TRBJ1-3; 7 bases map to TRBD1. The CDR3 is 13 residues long. CDR1 and CDR2 (germline): SQVTM, ANQGSEA. Unmatched junction bases numbered 4, after V lost 6 bases and J lost 2 bases. CDR3 in amino acids: CSVAGTAGNTIYF. CDR3 bases: TGCAGCGTCGCCGGGACAGCTGGAAACACCATATATTTT.

The V and J genes are TRBV19 and TRBJ1-5; no clear D gene. CDR3 length: 11 amino acids. The germline V gene has CDR1 LNHDA and CDR2 SQIVND (reference sequence). Between the trimmed V and J ends, which lost 5 bases and 8 bases, there was a span of 7 bases. This chain's CDR3 is CASSLREPQHF. Written as DNA, the CDR3 is TGTGCCAGTAGTCTACGAGAGCCCCAGCATTTT.

The chain links TRBV15 to TRBJ2-4; TRBD1 aligns across 7 bases. Trimming cost V 3 bases and J 7 bases; bases outside gene matches: 3. Germline loops: CDR1 LNHNV, CDR2 YYDKDF (reference sequence). This CDR3 is 13 amino acids long. The chain's CDR3 is CATSRGTANIQYF. CDR3 coding DNA: TGTGCCACCAGCAGGGGGACAGCGAACATTCAGTACTTC.

This chain links TRBV28 with TRBJ1-3; 10 bases are shared with TRBD1. The CDR3 consists of 16 residues. Per the germline V gene, CDR1 is MDHEN and CDR2 is SYDVKM. V lost 4 bases and J lost 1; bases outside the gene matches: 4. The CDR3 reads CASSSGTGESGNTIYF. Here the CDR3 DNA reads TGTGCCAGCAGTTCTGGGACAGGGGAGTCTGGAAACACCATATATTTT.

Turning to this clone: Other DNA sequences from this sample encode an identical CDR3 as well. The CDR3 spells CASSLGLAVSYEQYF. In nucleotides, the CDR3 is TGTGCCAGCAGCTTAGGACTAGCGGTTAGCTACGAGCAGTACTTC. This chain links TRBV7-2 with TRBJ2-7; 9 bases are a match to TRBD2. After removal of 1 base from V and 3 bases from J, the junction contained 4 bases not matched to a gene. Germline CDR1 and CDR2: SGHTA and FQGNSA. The CDR3 totals 15 residues.

V and J are TRBV18 and TRBJ2-1, with 8 positions matching TRBD2. CDR1 is KGHSH and CDR2 is LQKENI in the germline V gene. The CDR3 covers 17 residues. The V gene end was trimmed by 2 bases and the J gene end by 0 bases; junction bases not matched to a gene: 6. The CDR3 here is CASSPSQRGSSYNEQFF. The CDR3 DNA follows: TGTGCCAGCTCACCATCCCAGCGGGGGAGCTCCTACAATGAGCAGTTCTTC.

CDR3 bases: TGTGCCAGCAGGGAGGACAGGGGGTTTCTGTACGAGCAGTACTTC. Protein product: CASREDRGFLYEQYF. The rearrangement uses TRBV11-2 and TRBJ2-7, with 10 bases that match TRBD1. There are 15 residues in the CDR3. Germline V gene sequence: CDR1 SGHAT, CDR2 FQNNGV. V lost 6 bases, J lost 4 bases, and 9 bases stayed unmatched.

The DNA for the CDR3 is TGTGCCAGCAGTTCCGGGACACCTGGAAACACCATATATTTT. Translated: CASSSGTPGNTIYF. The V call is TRBV28, the J call TRBJ1-3, with D maybe TRBD1 (6 bases). The V end was cut by 4 bases, the J end by 2 bases, with 9 bases between. Germline assignment: CDR1 MDHEN and CDR2 SYDVKM. CDR3 size: 14 residues.